The rows below give T cell receptor beta chains drawn from one sample of a study of blood T cells in healthy people across ages. TCRdb ran MiXCR on the 5' RACE reads and lists one entry per CDR3 protein. Of approximately 940,000 distinct CDR3 sequences detected, about 44% appear once; the ten largest clones hold around an eighth. Specimen: blood. Receptors originate from a man aged 25-40 years in good health. Each CDR3 is given with its conserved first and last residue. D genes are given only for firm matches. Size values are once, few and many counts, or a class for expanded clones, and some rows have none.

clone size	D gene	CDR3 length	V gene	J gene	CDR3 DNA	CDR3 protein
-	TRBD2	16	TRBV4-1	TRBJ2-7	TGCGCCAGCAGCCAAGATCGAGCGGGGACTTACAATGAGCAGTACTTC	CASSQDRAGTYNEQYF
few	-	13	TRBV6-6	TRBJ2-1	TGTGCCAGCAGTCCCGGACCCCCGGATGAGCAGTTCTTC	CASSPGPPDEQFF
-	-	13	TRBV28	TRBJ1-5	TGTGCCAGCAGGGACCCGCCCAGTCAGCCCCAGCATTTT	CASRDPPSQPQHF
few	TRBD1	15	TRBV5-1	TRBJ2-3	TGCGCCAGCGGGACAGGCCTCACTAGCACAGATACGCAGTATTTT	CASGTGLTSTDTQYF
few	TRBD2	15	TRBV6-4	TRBJ2-3	TGTGCCAGCAGTGTCCGGGGGACTAGCGGGGATACGCAGTATTTT	CASSVRGTSGDTQYF
few	-	15	TRBV11-1	TRBJ1-2	TGTGCCAGCAGCTTATGGGGGAAGGAGGACTATGGCTACACCTTC	CASSLWGKEDYGYTF
few	-	13	TRBV6-4	TRBJ2-1	TGTGCCAGGAAGGGACTACAGGGGGTTGAGCAGTTCTTC	CARKGLQGVEQFF
few	-	14	TRBV6-1	TRBJ2-1	TGTGCCAGCAGTGAAGAGATCAGATACAATGAGCAGTTCTTC	CASSEEIRYNEQFF
-	TRBD1	13	TRBV20-1	TRBJ2-7	TGCAGTGCTAGAGGCCAAAGACAGGGCGAGCAGTACTTC	CSARGQRQGEQYF
-	-	12	TRBV6-2/TRBV6-3	TRBJ2-1	TGTGCCAGCAGTTTCCTAGGGGATGAGCAGTTCTTC	CASSFLGDEQFF
few	-	13	TRBV28	TRBJ1-2	TGTGCCAGCAGTTCAGGGACCGTCTATGGCTACACCTTC	CASSSGTVYGYTF
-	TRBD1	15	TRBV20-1	TRBJ1-2	TGCAGTGCTTCAGGAGGGACAGTATTTAACTATGGCTACACCTTC	CSASGGTVFNYGYTF
-	-	17	TRBV6-5	TRBJ2-3	TGTGCCAGCAGTTATTCGAGTGGGGGTATCGGCACAGATACGCAGTATTTT	CASSYSSGGIGTDTQYF
-	-	12	TRBV10-3	TRBJ2-1	TGTGCCATCAGTGAGTCTCACAATGAGCAGTTCTTC	CAISESHNEQFF
once	-	14	TRBV28	TRBJ1-2	TGTGCCAGCAGTTCCTTGGCGGGGGCGGATGGCTACACCTTC	CASSSLAGADGYTF
few	-	18	TRBV2	TRBJ2-3	TGTGCCAGCAGTGGGGGAAAAATACTGGGACAAACCACAGATACGCAGTATTTT	CASSGGKILGQTTDTQYF
-	TRBD1	16	TRBV27	TRBJ2-7	TGTGCCAGCAGTTTCTATCCGGGACAGGGGCACTACGAGCAGTACTTC	CASSFYPGQGHYEQYF
few	TRBD2	13	TRBV29-1	TRBJ2-1	TGCAGCGTTGCCGGGGGGGCGGTGAATGAGCAGTTCTTC	CSVAGGAVNEQFF
once	-	15	TRBV20-1	TRBJ2-3	TGCAGTGCTCCAAAGGCGGCCTCCAGCGGAGATACGCAGTATTTT	CSAPKAASSGDTQYF
-	-	13	TRBV12-5	TRBJ1-2	TGTGCTAGTGGTCCTTCAGAAGGACGTGGCTACACCTTC	CASGPSEGRGYTF
-	-	14	TRBV27	TRBJ1-2	TGTGCCAGCAGTTCTGTCAGGGGAAACTATGGCTACACCTTC	CASSSVRGNYGYTF
few	-	12	TRBV7-9	TRBJ1-2	TGTGCCAGCAGCTCCCTTTTGGGTGGCTACACCTTC	CASSSLLGGYTF
few	TRBD1	16	TRBV20-1	TRBJ2-3	TGCAGTGCTAGAGGTCCGGGACAGGGAAGCACAGATACGCAGTATTTT	CSARGPGQGSTDTQYF
-	-	16	TRBV4-3	TRBJ2-3	TGCGCCAGCAGCCAATCCTTCGAACGCTCCACAGATACGCAGTATTTT	CASSQSFERSTDTQYF
many	-	15	TRBV27	TRBJ2-7	TGTGCCAGCAGTTTCCGCGAGACAGCGGCCTACGAGCAGTACTTC	CASSFRETAAYEQYF
-	TRBD1	19	TRBV6-1	TRBJ1-2	TGTGCCAGCAGCTTTAATAACCCGGGACAGGGTTTTCCGAGTGGGGGCTACACCTTC	CASSFNNPGQGFPSGGYTF
-	TRBD2	16	TRBV9	TRBJ2-3	TGTGCCAGCAGCGTAGCTGGCGGGGGGTACACAGATACGCAGTATTTT	CASSVAGGGYTDTQYF
-	-	13	TRBV30	TRBJ1-5	TGTGCCTGGAGTTCTTCGACAGATCAGCCCCAGCATTTT	CAWSSSTDQPQHF
-	-	13	TRBV12-3/TRBV12-4	TRBJ2-5	TGTGCCAGCAGCGGACGGAGCGGTGAGGCCCAGTACTTC	CASSGRSGEAQYF
few	TRBD2	14	TRBV4-2	TRBJ2-5	TGTGCCAGCAGCCACGGGGGGGCGGGAGAGACCCAGTACTTC	CASSHGGAGETQYF
-	-	15	TRBV12-3/TRBV12-4	TRBJ1-6	TGTGCCAGCAGTTTAGCGGGACGGAATAATTCACCCCTCCACTTT	CASSLAGRNNSPLHF